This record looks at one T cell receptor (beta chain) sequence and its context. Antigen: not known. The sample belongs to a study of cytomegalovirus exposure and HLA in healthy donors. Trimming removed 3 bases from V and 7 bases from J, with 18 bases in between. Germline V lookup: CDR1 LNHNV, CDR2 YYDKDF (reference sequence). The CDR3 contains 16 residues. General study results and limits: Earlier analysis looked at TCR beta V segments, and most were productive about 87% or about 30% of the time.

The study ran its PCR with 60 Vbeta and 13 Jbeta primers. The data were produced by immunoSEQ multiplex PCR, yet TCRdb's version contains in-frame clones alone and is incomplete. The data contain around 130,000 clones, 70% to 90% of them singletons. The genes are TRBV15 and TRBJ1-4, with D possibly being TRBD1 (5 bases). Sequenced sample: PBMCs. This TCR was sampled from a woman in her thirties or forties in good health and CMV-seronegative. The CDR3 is CATSSNLRAGFEKLFF. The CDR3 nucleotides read TGTGCCACCAGCAGCAACCTCAGGGCAGGGTTTGAAAAACTGTTTTTT.